Following are 14 T cell receptor beta chains from one sample sequenced in a study of human T cells and chemical hapten exposure. Regarding time point: patch test 2, 6 weeks after DPC sensitization. Regarding treatment: therapeutic diphenylcyclopropenone sensitization with weekly scalp DPC. From the RACE reads, TCRdb called clonotypes with MiXCR, one entry per CDR3 protein. The repertoire has 96,000 or so distinct CDR3 sequences, roughly a tenth of them found once; the top ten carry 2% to 2.5%. This material consisted of whole blood, taken in connection with sensitization to the hapten diphenylcyclopropenone (DPC). The receptor source for this set is a middle-aged woman with alopecia areata. Some clones in this sample may be carry-over from other donors' samples.

This sequence joins TRBV9 and TRBJ1-3, with D uncertain. CDR1 SGDLS and CDR2 YYNGEE come from the germline V gene. The CDR3 totals 15 residues. V lost 0 bases, J lost 0 bases, and 7 bases lay in between. CDR3 region: CASSVGGYSGNTIYF. The CDR3 DNA sequence: TGTGCCAGCAGCGTAGGTGGCTACTCTGGAAACACCATATATTTT.

This clonotype was counted a few times. The J gene is TRBJ2-4, the V gene TRBV7-2; D unresolved. This CDR3 spans 17 amino acids. The germline V gene has CDR1 SGHTA and CDR2 FQGNSA. The V end was cut by 0 bases, the J end by 0 bases, with 12 bases between. CDR3 sequence reads: CASSLAPAILAKNIQYF. In nucleotides, the CDR3 is TGTGCCAGCAGCTTAGCGCCGGCGATCTTAGCCAAAAACATTCAGTACTTC.

This clonotype was seen a few times. V gene TRBV4-3 combines with J gene TRBJ2-7; D perhaps matches TRBD2 (5 bases). CDR1 and CDR2 from the germline V gene are LGHNA and YSLEER. The CDR3 is 14 amino acids. V shed 0 bases and J shed 9 bases, with 15 bases lying between them. The CDR3 protein is CASSQDAGAAGQYF. The CDR3 bases are TGCGCCAGCAGCCAAGATGCGGGCGCGGCCGGGCAGTACTTC.

V is TRBV11-2 and J is TRBJ2-7; no clear D. The V gene's germline CDR1 is SGHAT and CDR2 FQNNGV. This CDR3 has 12 amino acids. Trimming removed 1 base at V and 7 bases at J, with 8 bases between. This CDR3 is CASSLVGREQYF. The CDR3 DNA is TGTGCCAGCAGCTTAGTTGGGCGTGAGCAGTACTTC.

This clonotype was seen ten or more times. This sequence joins TRBV7-3 and TRBJ2-3; tentatively, D is TRBD1 (5 bases). Trimming took off 7 bases at V and 0 bases at J, with 14 bases between the two ends. The CDR3 is made up of 15 amino acids. Germline assignment: CDR1 SGHTA and CDR2 FQGTGA. CDR3 loop: CASTLPAGSTDTQYF. The CDR3 nucleotides read TGTGCCAGCACTTTGCCGGCAGGGAGCACAGATACGCAGTATTTT.

This clonotype came up many times. The J gene is TRBJ2-4, the V gene TRBV20-1; the match to TRBD1 covers 8 bases. The CDR3 runs to 16 residues. CDR1 and CDR2 from the germline V gene are DFQATT and SNEGSKA (reference sequence). V lost 3 bases to trimming and J lost 3 bases; unmatched junction nucleotides: 10. CDR3 region: CSASPPGGRSKNIQYF. In DNA, the CDR3 is TGCAGTGCTAGCCCCCCAGGGGGCAGGAGCAAAAACATTCAGTACTTC.

Ten or more counts support this clonotype. The rearrangement uses TRBV28 and TRBJ2-1; no clear D gene. The CDR3 sequence is 14 residues long. Trimming removed 8 bases from V and 7 bases from J, with 18 bases in between. From germline, CDR1 is MDHEN and CDR2 SYDVKM. DNA of the CDR3: TGTGCCAGCTCGGATGCGTTTACTACAAATGAGCAGTTCTTC. Its protein is CASSDAFTTNEQFF.

This clonotype was seen repeatedly, ten times or more. The rearrangement uses TRBV28 and TRBJ2-7, with TRBD2 matching over 12 bases. The germline gives CDR1 MDHEN, CDR2 SYDVKM. The CDR3 consists of 15 residues. V trimming: 8 bases; J trimming: 4 bases; junction bases outside the gene matches: 9. Written as DNA, the CDR3 is TGTGCCAGCCGTTGGACTAGCGGGGATTATTACGAGCAGTACTTC. Amino acid sequence: CASRWTSGDYYEQYF.

V usage is TRBV11-1 and J usage is TRBJ2-1; no definite D call. Per germline, CDR1 SGHAT and CDR2 FQDESV (reference sequence). The CDR3 sequence is 11 residues long. Trimming removed 1 base at V and 14 bases at J, with 9 bases between. The CDR3 DNA sequence: TGTGCCAGCAGCTTAGGGATCGCGGAGTTCTTC. Protein sequence: CASSLGIAEFF.

The sample holds many counts of this clonotype. J is TRBJ1-5 and V is TRBV9; D uncertain. CDR3 length equals 14 residues. Germline V gene lookup returns CDR1 SGDLS and CDR2 YYNGEE. The V end lost 0 bases, the J end lost 1 base, and 5 bases lay between the germline ends. The CDR3 sequence: CASSVDGSNQPQHF. The CDR3 DNA follows: TGTGCCAGCAGCGTAGATGGGAGCAATCAGCCCCAGCATTTT.

This clonotype was seen many times. V usage is TRBV11-2 and J usage is TRBJ2-5; 13 nucleotides match TRBD2. Unmatched junction bases numbered 2, after V lost 2 bases and J lost 5 bases. This CDR3 contains 15 residues. The germline gives CDR1 SGHAT, CDR2 FQNNGV. This chain's CDR3 is CASSLTTSGRETQYF. The CDR3 bases are TGTGCCAGCAGCTTAACGACTAGCGGGAGGGAGACCCAGTACTTC.

This clonotype was observed a few times. J is TRBJ2-7 and V is TRBV4-2; no firm D call. The CDR3 length is 14 residues. Per the germline V gene, CDR1 is LGHNA and CDR2 is YNFKEQ. V lost 0 bases, J lost 2 bases, and 8 bases lay in between. CDR3 sequence (DNA): TGTGCCAGCAGCCAAGAACTGGGCACCTACGAGCAGTACTTC. Translated: CASSQELGTYEQYF.

This clonotype was counted only a few times. V is TRBV28 and J is TRBJ2-2; perhaps TRBD1 as D (6 bases). The CDR3 loop spans 14 amino acids. Trimming shortened V by 6 bases and J by 4 bases, and 12 bases separated the two germline ends. Germline CDR1 and CDR2: MDHEN and SYDVKM. Written as DNA, the CDR3 is TGTGCCAGCAGCGCTGGGACACCCACCGGGGAGCTGTTTTTT. As protein: CASSAGTPTGELFF.

A note on this clonotype: Because the CDR3 is missing its conserved closing phenylalanine or tryptophan, this is likely a read error. The chain uses TRBV5-6 and TRBJ2-3; unclear D gene. CDR1 is SGHDT and CDR2 is YYEEEE in the germline V gene. CDR3 length equals 14 residues. Trimming pared 1 base from V and 0 bases from J, leaving 6 bases between. The CDR3 reads CASSLTASTDTQYL. The CDR3 nucleotides are TGTGCCAGCAGCTTGACAGCTAGCACAGATACGCAGTATTTG.